The clone carrying this T cell receptor beta chain was seen repeatedly, ten times or more. The target antigen is unknown. Using RNA transcripts as the source, TCR beta CDR3 regions were amplified. Primed by the HTBI set, a first-round RT-PCR was run on the TCR CDR3. In TCRdb, the multiplex PCR reads were re-called with MiXCR into one record per CDR3 protein. The sample lists some 800,000 distinct CDR3 sequences, 38% occurring once. Trimming stripped 5 bases from V and 2 bases from J, with 10 bases between. Per germline, CDR1 SEHNR and CDR2 FQNEAQ (reference sequence). The CDR3 runs to 13 residues. These data belong to a study of T cells in Graves' hyperthyroidism and ophthalmopathy. Study-wide background: Peripheral blood was drawn at first diagnosis, prior to all treatment. Whole-study results and caveats: Researchers found most expanded thyroid clonotypes above 0.001 in blood as well.

When ophthalmopathy did not progress within 18 months, Graves' hyperthyroidism was considered stable. The source of this sequence is a man between 18 and 29 years old with Graves' hyperthyroidism. Sequencing was done on a sample of blood. This rearrangement joins TRBV7-9 to TRBJ2-7; D call uncertain. The CDR3 DNA reads TGTGCCAGCAGCCCGTACGGCACCTACGAGCAGTACTTC. Its translation: CASSPYGTYEQYF.